This TCR beta chain emerged from a study of radiotherapy plus CTLA-4 blockade in lung cancer. CDR1 is MNHNS and CDR2 is SASEGT in the germline V gene. V lost 4 bases to trimming and J lost 3 bases; unmatched junction nucleotides: 14. The CDR3 totals 17 residues. The study, taken as a whole, reports: Subsequent to radiotherapy plus ipilimumab, tumor-derived TCR clones underwent expansion in blood.

Profiled with immunoSEQ multiplex PCR; TCRdb holds only in-frame clones, not every one. The table shows about 93,000 clones, with about 90% occurring only once. Concerning this clone itself: The antigen is undetermined.

The material was peripheral blood, obtained from a patient treated with radiotherapy plus ipilimumab. The sequence was collected from a human donor with non-small cell lung cancer that progressed on radiotherapy plus ipilimumab. The chain uses TRBV6-1 and TRBJ2-7; TRBD2 matches 8 bases. The CDR3: CASSARGGTSLVYEQYF. The CDR3 region has the DNA TGTGCCAGCAGTGCTCGGGGGGGAACAAGTTTAGTCTACGAGCAGTACTTC.